This T cell receptor (beta chain) came from a study of shared clonotypes between healthy human individuals. Clones were sequenced by immunoSEQ multiplex PCR, and TCRdb holds only the in-frame ones, with some missing. The data contain a few million clones, around 95% of them seen just once; the ten biggest clones take up approximately 1.6%. The germline V gene has CDR1 MDHEN and CDR2 SYDVKM. Trimming removed 5 bases from V and 6 bases from J; junction bases left unmatched: 11. This CDR3 spans 16 amino acids. Terminally differentiated effector memory CD45RA+ cells were left out of the naive CD8 fraction, which was CD45RO-negative and positively selected for CCR7.

The clonotype was recovered from a man aged 18-30 years in good health. Some clones in this sample may be carry-over from other donors' samples. The specimen was naive CD8+ T cells from PBMCs. V gene TRBV28 combines with J gene TRBJ2-1, with 9 bases fitting TRBD2. For the CDR3, the DNA is TGTGCCAGCAGTCCCTCGGCGGGAGGGGGGTTCAATGAGCAGTTCTTC. Its protein is CASSPSAGGGFNEQFF.